The clone carrying this T cell receptor (beta chain) was seen only once. The target antigen is unknown. Unmatched junction bases numbered 4, after V lost 4 bases and J lost 10 bases. The CDR3 is 14 amino acids. Germline CDR1 and CDR2: SGHTA and FQGNSA. This record comes from a study of cytomegalovirus exposure and HLA in healthy donors. Findings and limits, study-wide: For TCR beta chains, V- and J-gene trimming was later linked to a missense DCLRE1C variant.

Primers included in the PCR were 60 Vbeta and 13 Jbeta primers. Only in-frame clones appear in the TCRdb table, and some are missing; sequencing was by immunoSEQ multiplex PCR. The sample has under 200,000 clones, around four fifths seen once. This chain uses TRBV7-2 with TRBJ1-6; 10 bases match TRBD1. Sequenced: PBMCs. The clonotype was recovered from a man between 18 and 35 years old in good health and CMV-seronegative. Written as DNA, the CDR3 is TGTGCCAGCAGCTACGGACAGGGGGGCTCACCCCTCCACTTT. It translates to CASSYGQGGSPLHF.